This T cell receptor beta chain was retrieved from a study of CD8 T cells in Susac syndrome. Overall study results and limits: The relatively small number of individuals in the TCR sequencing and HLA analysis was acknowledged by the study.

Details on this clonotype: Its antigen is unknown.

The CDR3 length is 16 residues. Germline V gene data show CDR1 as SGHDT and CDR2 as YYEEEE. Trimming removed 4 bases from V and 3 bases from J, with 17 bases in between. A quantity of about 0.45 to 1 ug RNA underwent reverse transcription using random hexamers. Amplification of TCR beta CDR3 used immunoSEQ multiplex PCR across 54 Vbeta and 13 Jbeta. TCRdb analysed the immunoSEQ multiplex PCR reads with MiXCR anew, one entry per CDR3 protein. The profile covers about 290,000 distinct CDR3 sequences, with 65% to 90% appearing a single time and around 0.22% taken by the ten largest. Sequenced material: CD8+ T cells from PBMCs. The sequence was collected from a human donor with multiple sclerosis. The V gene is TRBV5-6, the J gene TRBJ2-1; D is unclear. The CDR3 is CASSPGPQYLYNEQFF. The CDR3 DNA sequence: TGTGCCAGCAGCCCAGGTCCCCAGTACCTCTACAATGAGCAGTTCTTC.